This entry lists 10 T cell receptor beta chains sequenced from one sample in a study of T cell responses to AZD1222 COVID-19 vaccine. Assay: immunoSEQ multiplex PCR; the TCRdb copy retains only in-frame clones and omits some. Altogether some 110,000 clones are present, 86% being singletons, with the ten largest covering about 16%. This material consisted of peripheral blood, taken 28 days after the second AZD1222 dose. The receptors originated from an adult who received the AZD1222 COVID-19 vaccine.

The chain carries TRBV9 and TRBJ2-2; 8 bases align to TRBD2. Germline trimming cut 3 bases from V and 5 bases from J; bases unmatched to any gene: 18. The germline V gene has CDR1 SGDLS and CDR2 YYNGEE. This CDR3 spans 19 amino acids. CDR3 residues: CASSGTGTSKNHLTGELFF. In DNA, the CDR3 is TGTGCCAGCAGCGGGACCGGGACTAGTAAGAATCATTTGACCGGGGAGCTGTTTTTT.

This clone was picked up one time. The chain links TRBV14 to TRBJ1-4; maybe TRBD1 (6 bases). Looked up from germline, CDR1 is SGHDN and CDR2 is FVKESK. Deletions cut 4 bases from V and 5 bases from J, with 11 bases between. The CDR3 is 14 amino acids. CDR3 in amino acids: CASSRVDRNEKLFF. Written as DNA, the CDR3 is TGTGCCAGCAGCCGAGTAGACAGGAATGAAAAACTGTTTTTT. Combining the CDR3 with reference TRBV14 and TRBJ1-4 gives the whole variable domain EAGVTQFPSHSVIEKGQTVTLRCDPISGHDNLYWYRRVMGKEIKFLLHFVKESKQDESGMPNNRFLAERTGGTYSTLKVQPAELEDSGVYFCASSRVDRNEKLFFGSGTQLSVL.

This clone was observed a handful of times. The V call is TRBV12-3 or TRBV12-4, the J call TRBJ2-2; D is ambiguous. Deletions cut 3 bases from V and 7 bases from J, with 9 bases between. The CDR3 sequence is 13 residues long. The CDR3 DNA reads TGTGCCAGCAGTTTCTCGGTAGACGGGGAGCTGTTTTTT. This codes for CASSFSVDGELFF.

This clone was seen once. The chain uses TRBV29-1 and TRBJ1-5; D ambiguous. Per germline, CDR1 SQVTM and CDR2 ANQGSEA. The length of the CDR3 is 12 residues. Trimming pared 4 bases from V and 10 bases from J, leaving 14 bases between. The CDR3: CSVVSSDEPQHF. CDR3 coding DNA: TGCAGCGTTGTCTCCAGCGACGAACCCCAGCATTTT.

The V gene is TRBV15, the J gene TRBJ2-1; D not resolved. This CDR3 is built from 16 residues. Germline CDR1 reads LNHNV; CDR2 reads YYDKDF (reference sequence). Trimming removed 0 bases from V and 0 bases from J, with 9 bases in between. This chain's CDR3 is CATSREQTSSYNEQFF. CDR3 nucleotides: TGTGCCACCAGCAGAGAACAGACGAGCTCCTACAATGAGCAGTTCTTC.

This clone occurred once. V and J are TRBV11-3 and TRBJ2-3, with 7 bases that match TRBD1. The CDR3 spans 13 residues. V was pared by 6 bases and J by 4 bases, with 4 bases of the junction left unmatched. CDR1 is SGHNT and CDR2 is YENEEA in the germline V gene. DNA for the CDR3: TGTGCCAGCAGGTGGGACAGAGCAGATACGCAGTATTTT. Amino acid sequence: CASRWDRADTQYF.

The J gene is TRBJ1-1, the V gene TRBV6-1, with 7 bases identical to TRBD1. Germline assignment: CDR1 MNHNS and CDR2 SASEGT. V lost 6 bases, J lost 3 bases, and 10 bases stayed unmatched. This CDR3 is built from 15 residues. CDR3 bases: TGTGCCAGCAGAGGACGACAAGGGGGCTACACTGAAGCTTTCTTT. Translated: CASRGRQGGYTEAFF.

CDR3 in DNA: TGTGCCAGCAGCCCAGGGCCAAATCAGCCCCAGCATTTT. This encodes CASSPGPNQPQHF. This rearrangement joins TRBV6-5 to TRBJ1-5; maybe TRBD1 (5 bases). V lost 6 bases to trimming and J lost 4 bases, with 10 bases between them. This CDR3 region has 13 residues. The V gene's germline CDR1 is MNHEY and CDR2 SVGAGI.

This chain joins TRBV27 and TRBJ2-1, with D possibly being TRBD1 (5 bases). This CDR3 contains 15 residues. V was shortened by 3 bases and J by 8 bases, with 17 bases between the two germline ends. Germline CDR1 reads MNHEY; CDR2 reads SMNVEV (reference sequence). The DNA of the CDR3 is TGTGCCAGCAGTTTGTTACAGGCGAGTGAGGATGAGCAGTTCTTC. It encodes CASSLLQASEDEQFF.

CDR3 sequence: CASSLQTRNNEQFF. The CDR3 nucleotides read TGTGCCAGCAGCCTACAGACTAGAAACAATGAGCAGTTCTTC. The rearrangement joins TRBV5-4 to TRBJ2-1; tentatively, D is TRBD2 (6 bases). V was clipped by 4 bases and J by 5 bases, with 13 bases between them. In germline, CDR1 is SGHNT, CDR2 YYREEE (reference sequence). This CDR3 has 14 amino acids. Full variable domain (rest looked up from reference TRBV5-4 and TRBJ2-1): ETGVTQSPTHLIKTRGQQVTLRCSSQSGHNTVSWYQQALGQGPQFIFQYYREEENGRGNFPPRFSGLQFPNYSSELNVNALELDDSALYLCASSLQTRNNEQFFGPGTRLTVL.